The T cell receptor (beta chain) under discussion was sequenced for a study of technical replicates of blood from several donors. The sample holds one count of this clone. Generated by immunoSEQ multiplex PCR, the TCRdb table keeps only in-frame clones and is missing some. The sample has tens of thousands of clones, almost 98% seen once. The germline V gene encodes CDR1 MGHRA and CDR2 YSYEKL. The length of the CDR3 is 15 residues. V lost 5 bases to trimming and J lost 5 bases, with 18 bases between them. This clonotype was obtained from a human donor in good health. The rearrangement joins TRBV4-1 to TRBJ2-5, with D maybe TRBD2 (7 bases). The sample taken for sequencing was T cells isolated from PBMCs. For the CDR3, the DNA is TGCGCCAGCAGCTTGTCGGGGGGCGAATCGGAGACCCAGTACTTC. This gives the protein CASSLSGGESETQYF.